The 24 T cell receptor beta chains given below trace back to one sample, sequenced in a study of spatial heterogeneity in lung cancer. MiXCR, applied by TCRdb to the 5' RACE reads, yields one record per CDR3 protein. The sample comprises roughly 11,000 distinct CDR3 sequences, 10% of which are singletons, and less than 40% rests with the top ten. The time point was: blood at routine non-recurrence follow-up after resection. The source was PBMCs, collected at follow-up. These receptors originate from a female donor with early-stage non-small cell lung cancer.

This chain uses TRBV28 with TRBJ1-1, with TRBD1 identical over 8 bases. Germline V lookup: CDR1 MDHEN, CDR2 SYDVKM. The CDR3 contains 14 residues. With 2 bases clipped from V and 6 bases from J, the junction kept 5 bases outside the gene matches. The CDR3 spells CASSLQGARAEAFF. The DNA of the CDR3 is TGTGCCAGCAGTTTACAGGGGGCGCGGGCTGAAGCTTTCTTT.

This clonotype was seen many times. The gene calls are TRBV5-6 and TRBJ1-1, with TRBD1 identical over 9 bases. With 4 bases clipped from V and 3 bases from J, the junction kept 7 bases outside the gene matches. This CDR3 is 15 amino acids long. CDR1 and CDR2 from the germline V gene are SGHDT and YYEEEE. This CDR3 is CASSPWDRADTEAFF. Here the CDR3 DNA reads TGTGCCAGCAGCCCATGGGACAGGGCGGACACTGAAGCTTTCTTT.

This clonotype was counted many times. V is TRBV7-9 and J is TRBJ1-6, with D maybe TRBD1 (5 bases). The CDR3 runs 15 residues. Trimming stripped 2 bases from V and 7 bases from J, with 12 bases between. CDR1 SEHNR and CDR2 FQNEAQ come from the germline V gene (reference sequence). The DNA of the CDR3 is TGTGCCAGCAGCTTATCATCTGGGGGAAATTCACCCCTCCACTTT. It codes for CASSLSSGGNSPLHF.

This clonotype was detected only a few times. The genes are TRBV6-5 and TRBJ2-3; D is ambiguous. Germline assignment: CDR1 MNHEY and CDR2 SVGAGI. Trimming took 0 bases from V and 6 from J, leaving 10 bases between them. The CDR3 runs to 14 residues. The CDR3 nucleotides are TGTGCCAGCAGTTACTCGGGTCCCAAGGATACGCAGTATTTT. Its translation: CASSYSGPKDTQYF.

This clonotype was seen many times. The chain recombines TRBV11-2 with TRBJ2-3, with D possibly being TRBD1 (6 bases). The V end was cut by 2 bases, the J end by 4 bases, with 10 bases between. Germline lookup yields CDR1 SGHAT and CDR2 FQNNGV. The CDR3 sequence is 14 residues long. CDR3 DNA: TGTGCCAGCAGCTTAAACACAGGGCCAGATACGCAGTATTTT. Protein product: CASSLNTGPDTQYF.

In DNA, the CDR3 is TGTGCCAGCAGCCGACTAGCGGGAGAGAATGAGCAGTTCTTC. Residues: CASSRLAGENEQFF. This sequence joins TRBV9 and TRBJ2-1, with TRBD2 matching over 12 bases. Trimming took 4 bases from V and 7 from J; bases not matched to a gene: 3. The germline CDR1 and CDR2 sequences are SGDLS and YYNGEE. This CDR3 is 14 amino acids long.

By sample fraction, this clonotype is medium-sized. The gene calls are TRBV30 and TRBJ2-2; D is perhaps TRBD1 or TRBD2 (5 bases each). Deletions cut 0 bases from V and 5 bases from J, with 10 bases between. This CDR3 is built from 14 residues. Germline CDR1 GTSNPN, CDR2 SVGIG (reference sequence). CDR3 loop: CAWSVGTLTGELFF. The CDR3 DNA sequence: TGTGCCTGGAGTGTCGGGACGCTAACCGGGGAGCTGTTTTTT.

Sample share makes this clonotype medium-sized. This chain joins TRBV7-8 and TRBJ1-4; no clear D gene. Trimming took 4 bases from V and 0 from J, leaving 12 bases between them. The CDR3 is 16 amino acids. Germline assignment: CDR1 SGHVS and CDR2 FQNEAQ. The CDR3 region is CASSSLPGATNEKLFF. As DNA, the CDR3 is TGTGCCAGCAGCTCCCTACCCGGGGCAACTAATGAAAAACTGTTTTTT.

This clonotype showed up many times. V gene TRBV27 combines with J gene TRBJ2-5, with TRBD1 matching over 11 bases. The CDR3 contains 14 residues. Trimming cost V 6 bases and J 6 bases; bases outside gene matches: 6. From germline, CDR1 is MNHEY and CDR2 SMNVEV (reference sequence). This CDR3 is CASSDGTGGKTQYF. The CDR3 DNA follows: TGTGCCAGCAGCGACGGGACAGGGGGGAAGACCCAGTACTTC.

This clonotype was counted at least ten times. The chain has TRBV27 and TRBJ1-5; 8 bases are a match to TRBD1. Germline V CDR1 and CDR2: MNHEY, SMNVEV (reference sequence). Trimming at V came to 8 bases and at J to 11 bases, leaving 5 bases not matched to a gene. The CDR3 has 11 amino acids. The CDR3 DNA sequence: TGTGCCAGCGGACAGGGACGGGCCCAGCATTTT. It yields the protein CASGQGRAQHF.

This clonotype has just a few counts. The rearrangement links TRBV29-1 to TRBJ2-5; D possibly corresponds to TRBD1 (6 bases). Germline V gene lookup returns CDR1 SQVTM and CDR2 ANQGSEA. Trimming stripped 7 bases from V and 5 bases from J, with 17 bases between. The CDR3 is made up of 13 amino acids. CDR3 coding DNA: TGCAGCGCCAGAGCAGGGGTAGGGGAGACCCAGTACTTC. This translates into CSARAGVGETQYF.

In its sample, this clonotype was seen many times. This CDR3 is CSAPTSGSKYEQYF. The CDR3 DNA follows: TGCAGTGCTCCGACTAGCGGGAGTAAATACGAGCAGTACTTC. The chain couples TRBV20-1 to TRBJ2-7, with TRBD2 identical over 12 bases. Germline loops: CDR1 DFQATT, CDR2 SNEGSKA (reference sequence). With V trimmed by 5 bases and J by 4 bases, 6 bases remained unmatched. The CDR3 sequence is 14 residues long.

This chain connects TRBV27 to TRBJ2-7, with 7 bases matching TRBD1. V trimming: 0 bases; J trimming: 4 bases; junction bases outside the gene matches: 3. The length of the CDR3 is 14 residues. Germline CDR1 is MNHEY and CDR2 is SMNVEV (reference sequence). The CDR3 loop is CASSLSGQIYEQYF. The CDR3 DNA reads TGTGCCAGCAGTTTATCGGGACAGATTTACGAGCAGTACTTC.

This clonotype was recorded many times. The chain is built from TRBV7-8 and TRBJ2-7; 8 nucleotides agree with TRBD2. The CDR3 runs 15 residues. Losses at the gene ends were 5 bases for V and 2 bases for J; bases not matched to a gene: 8. CDR1 and CDR2 from the germline V gene are SGHVS and FQNEAQ. The CDR3: CASSPQFSGTYEQYF. The DNA of the CDR3 is TGTGCCAGCAGCCCCCAATTTAGCGGGACCTACGAGCAGTACTTC.

This clonotype has a count of ten or more. The gene calls are TRBV2 and TRBJ2-1, with 10 positions matching TRBD2. Germline V gene sequence: CDR1 SNHLY, CDR2 FYNNEI. V lost 3 bases and J lost 3; bases outside the gene matches: 11. The CDR3 has 18 amino acids. CDR3 in DNA: TGTGCCAGCAGTGACAGGGGCCTAGCGGGGGACGGCTACAATGAGCAGTTCTTC. This encodes CASSDRGLAGDGYNEQFF.

This clonotype was counted many times. The DNA of the CDR3 is TGCAGCGTTGGTCAATCGGTCAACTATGGCTACACCTTC. Its protein product is CSVGQSVNYGYTF. This chain joins TRBV29-1 and TRBJ1-2; D is unresolved. Germline CDR1 reads SQVTM; CDR2 reads ANQGSEA. This CDR3 has 13 amino acids. Trimming took off 4 bases at V and 2 bases at J, with 11 bases between the two ends.

This clonotype has a handful of counts. The DNA for the CDR3 is TGTGCCAGCTCACCACCGGTCGGATCCTACGAGCAGTACTTC. Its protein product is CASSPPVGSYEQYF. The V gene is TRBV18, the J gene TRBJ2-7; the D is unclear. CDR3 length: 14 amino acids. V gave up 0 bases and J gave up 1 base, with 7 bases separating them. The germline V gene encodes CDR1 KGHSH and CDR2 LQKENI.

At least ten counts were recorded for this clonotype. The rearrangement links TRBV28 to TRBJ2-2; 7 positions agree with TRBD1. Germline CDR1 and CDR2: MDHEN and SYDVKM. This CDR3 has 15 residues. The V segment lost 5 bases and the J segment 6 bases; nucleotides outside the gene matches: 9. The CDR3 DNA sequence: TGTGCCAGCAGTGACCCCTACAGGGGTCCCGGGGAGCTGTTTTTT. It is translated as CASSDPYRGPGELFF.

Concerning this clonotype: This may come from a read error, since a much larger clone is one base off. This chain uses TRBV6-5 with TRBJ1-1; no definite D call. The CDR3 contains 13 residues. Germline-derived CDR1 and CDR2 are MNHEY and SVGAGI. CDR3 region: CACSQLEAAEAFF. CDR3 DNA sequence: TGTGCCTGCAGCCAACTGGAGGCGGCTGAAGCTTTCTTT.

This clonotype was detected many times. V gene TRBV7-2 combines with J gene TRBJ1-1; D gene ambiguous. V was clipped by 1 base and J by 5 bases, with 23 bases between them. CDR3 length: 18 residues. CDR1 and CDR2 from the germline V gene are SGHTA and FQGNSA. The CDR3 region has the DNA TGTGCCAGCAGCTTAGATCGTATGTTCCGGCCCGGGGTGACTGAAGCTTTCTTT. The encoded protein is CASSLDRMFRPGVTEAFF.

This clonotype has ten or more counts. Its ends do not fully match the called genes, so a read error is possible. This chain uses TRBV12-3 or TRBV12-4 with TRBJ1-6; D might be TRBD1 (5 bases). This CDR3 is 14 amino acids long. The CDR3 region is CASSRDARNSPLHF. The DNA of the CDR3 is TGTGCCAGCAGCCGGGACGCTCGGAATTCACCCCTCCATTTT.

There are many counts of this clonotype. V gene TRBV7-8 combines with J gene TRBJ2-7; the D is unclear. The CDR3 loop spans 15 amino acids. The V end was cut by 2 bases, the J end by 9 bases, with 20 bases between. Germline V lookup: CDR1 SGHVS, CDR2 FQNEAQ. The CDR3 here is CASSLKASVYEWQYF. CDR3 nucleotides: TGTGCCAGCAGCTTAAAAGCCTCTGTCTACGAATGGCAGTACTTC. Combining the CDR3 with reference TRBV7-8 and TRBJ2-7 gives the whole variable domain GAGVSQSPRYKVAKRGQDVALRCDPISGHVSLFWYQQALGQGPEFLTYFQNEAQLDKSGLPSDRFFAERPEGSVSTLKIQRTQQEDSAVYLCASSLKASVYEWQYFGPGTRLTVT.

This clonotype was observed at least ten times. The rearrangement joins TRBV6-6 to TRBJ2-1, with 8 bases matching TRBD1. This CDR3 is built from 18 residues. Germline V gene sequence: CDR1 MNHNY, CDR2 SVGAGI (reference sequence). V trimming: 7 bases; J trimming: 3 bases; junction bases outside the gene matches: 17. The CDR3 sequence is CASTSTGTGPRLYNEQFF. The CDR3 DNA follows: TGTGCCAGCACCTCTACCGGGACAGGTCCCCGCCTCTACAATGAGCAGTTCTTC.

The chain couples TRBV10-2 to TRBJ2-3; D call uncertain. The CDR3 runs 11 residues. CDR1 and CDR2 (germline): WSHSY, SAAADI. V was clipped by 6 bases and J by 2 bases, with 3 bases between them. CDR3 sequence (DNA): TGCGCCAGCAGAGCCACAGATACGCAGTATTTT. The encoded protein is CASRATDTQYF.